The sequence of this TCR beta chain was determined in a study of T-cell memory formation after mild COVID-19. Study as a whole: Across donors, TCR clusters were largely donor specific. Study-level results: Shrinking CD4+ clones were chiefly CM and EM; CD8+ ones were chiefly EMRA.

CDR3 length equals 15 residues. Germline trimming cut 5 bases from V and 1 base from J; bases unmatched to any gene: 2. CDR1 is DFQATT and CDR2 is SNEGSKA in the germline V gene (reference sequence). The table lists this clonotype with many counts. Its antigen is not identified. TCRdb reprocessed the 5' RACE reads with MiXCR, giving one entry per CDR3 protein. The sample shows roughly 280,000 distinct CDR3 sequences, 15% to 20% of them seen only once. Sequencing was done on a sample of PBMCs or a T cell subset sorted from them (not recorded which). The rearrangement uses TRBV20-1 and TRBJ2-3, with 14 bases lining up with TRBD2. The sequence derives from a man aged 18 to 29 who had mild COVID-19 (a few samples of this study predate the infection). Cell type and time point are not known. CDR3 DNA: TGCAGTGCTGCGGGACTAGCGGGGGGCACAGATACGCAGTATTTT. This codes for CSAAGLAGGTDTQYF.